The rows below give T cell receptor beta chains drawn from one sample of a study of shared clonotypes between healthy human individuals. The protocol was immunoSEQ multiplex PCR, while the TCRdb copy is restricted to in-frame clones and leaves out a portion. Counted here are a few million clones, approximately 90% occurring once; the ten biggest clones make up around 0.15%. Sequencing was done on a sample of naive CD4+ T cells sorted from blood. Every receptor here comes from a young man in good health. The CDR3 runs from the conserved cysteine through the conserved F or W. Fields, in order: D gene, V gene, CDR3 protein. D genes are given only for firm matches.

D: NA; V: TRBV21-1; CDR3: CASSCRTGNGYTF
D: NA; V: TRBV10-2; CDR3: CASSWGATDSPLHF
D: NA; V: TRBV6-5; CDR3: CASRGVGEQYF
D: NA; V: TRBV11-3; CDR3: CASSFTRSDTQYF
D: TRBD2; V: TRBV30; CDR3: CAWSSGGGRYEQYF
D: NA; V: TRBV5-6; CDR3: CASSSILSDMNTEAFF
D: NA; V: TRBV7-9; CDR3: CASSLSRGAHYGYTF
D: TRBD1; V: TRBV19; CDR3: CASSIITGGPQETQYF
D: NA; V: TRBV5-1; CDR3: CASSRTGEVQNEQFF
D: NA; V: TRBV5-1; CDR3: CASSLWARDDGWGEQYF
D: TRBD2; V: TRBV18; CDR3: CASSPQGTSGGPYEQYF
D: NA; V: TRBV30; CDR3: CAWSSGPRYEQYF
D: NA; V: TRBV11-2; CDR3: CASSPPPTYEQYF
D: TRBD1; V: TRBV5-1; CDR3: CASSFQGAFQETQYF
D: NA; V: TRBV28; CDR3: CAIPGPTNEKLFF
D: NA; V: TRBV4-1; CDR3: CASSGGTDYEQYF
D: NA; V: TRBV6-1; CDR3: CASSESFTGNQPQHF
D: NA; V: TRBV10-1; CDR3: CASTETEGNQPQHF
D: TRBD1; V: TRBV6-5; CDR3: CASRRQGFGNTIYF
D: NA; V: TRBV6-5; CDR3: CASSYSEGLGEQYF
D: TRBD2; V: TRBV9; CDR3: CASLIGASGLWEQFF
D: NA; V: TRBV11-3; CDR3: CASSLQGYNEQFF
D: NA; V: TRBV20-1; CDR3: CSARDLYEQYF
D: NA; V: TRBV30; CDR3: CAWSVRGWYQETQYF
D: NA; V: TRBV18; CDR3: CASSPLVYETQYF
D: NA; V: TRBV10-3; CDR3: CAITQTTGELFF
D: TRBD1; V: TRBV19; CDR3: CASSTTTGGGGTEAFF
D: NA; V: TRBV5-1; CDR3: CASSLGQVNSPLHF
D: TRBD1; V: TRBV11-1; CDR3: CASSPARGKISEQYF
D: NA; V: TRBV29-1; CDR3: CSVGTYYTGGQFF
D: TRBD1; V: TRBV7-2; CDR3: CASSHRWQGAVGSPLHF
D: TRBD1; V: TRBV19; CDR3: CASSRDRNYEQYF
D: NA; V: TRBV5-8; CDR3: CASSLTYGYTF
D: NA; V: TRBV6-1; CDR3: CASSAQYNSPLHF
D: NA; V: TRBV5-8; CDR3: CASSPGWGTGELFF
D: TRBD1; V: TRBV29-1; CDR3: CSVKRQGAGNTEAFF
D: NA; V: TRBV5-4; CDR3: CASIRQRDTQYF
D: TRBD2; V: TRBV7-9; CDR3: CASSEGLAYNEQFF